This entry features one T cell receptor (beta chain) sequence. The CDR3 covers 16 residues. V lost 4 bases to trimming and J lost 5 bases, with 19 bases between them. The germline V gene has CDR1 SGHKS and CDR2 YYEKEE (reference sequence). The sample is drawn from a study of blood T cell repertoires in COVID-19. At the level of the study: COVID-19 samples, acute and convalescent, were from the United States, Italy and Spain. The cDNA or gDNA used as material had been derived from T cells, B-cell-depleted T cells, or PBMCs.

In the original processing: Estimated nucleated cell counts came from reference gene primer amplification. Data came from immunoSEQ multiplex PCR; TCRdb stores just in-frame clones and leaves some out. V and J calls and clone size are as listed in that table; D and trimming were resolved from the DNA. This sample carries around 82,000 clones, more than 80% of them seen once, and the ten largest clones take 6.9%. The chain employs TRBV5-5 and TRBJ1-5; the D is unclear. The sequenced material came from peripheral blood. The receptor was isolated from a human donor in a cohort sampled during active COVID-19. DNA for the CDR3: TGTGCCAGCAGCCCCGGACGGGCGACGGAGGATCAGCCCCAGCATTTT. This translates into CASSPGRATEDQPQHF. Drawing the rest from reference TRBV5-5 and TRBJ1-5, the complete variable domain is DAGVTQSPTHLIKTRGQQVTLRCSPISGHKSVSWYQQVLGQGPQFIFQYYEKEERGRGNFPDRFSARQFPNYSSELNVNALLLGDSALYLCASSPGRATEDQPQHFGDGTRLSIL.